Sequencing of this T cell receptor beta chain was carried out in a study of graft-versus-host responses after intestinal transplantation. Per germline, CDR1 MNHEY and CDR2 SVGAGI. The CDR3 is 14 residues long. V lost 6 bases and J lost 13; bases outside the gene matches: 7. Study results and limitations: Recipient marrow harbored GvH clones, some of which surfaced first in ileum or blood.

A word on this clone: Its antigen remains unidentified.

Libraries were prepared by immunoSEQ multiplex PCR; TCRdb keeps only in-frame clonotypes and omits some of them. This repertoire shows under 30,000 clones, 93% found once; its top ten account for less than 0.55%. The gene calls are TRBV6-5 and TRBJ2-1, with TRBD2 matching over 15 bases. Sequenced material: PBMCs, taken 18 days after transplant. This TCR was sampled from a human patient who received an intestinal transplant, so some T cells may come from the graft donor. The CDR3: CASSQGLAGGFQFF. The CDR3 coding sequence is TGTGCCAGCAGCCAGGGACTAGCGGGGGGCTTTCAGTTCTTC.